This is a list of T cell receptor beta chains from one sample in a study of post-analysis software for immune sequencing data. TCRdb reprocessed the PCR reads via MiXCR and lists one record per CDR3 protein. The sample contains roughly 620,000 distinct CDR3 sequences, around 40% of which appear only once. Sequencing was carried out using blood. The receptors originated from a girl aged 10-17 years with multiple sclerosis. Each CDR3 is given with its conserved first and last residue. A D gene is named only where the DNA matches it firmly. Some rows mark clone size as missing; the rest say once, few, many or name a class of expanded clone.

D gene	V gene	clone size	J gene	CDR3 DNA	CDR3 protein
NA	TRBV20-1	NA	TRBJ1-2	TGCAGTGCTAGACAAGGGACTAACTATGGCTACACCTTC	CSARQGTNYGYTF
TRBD1	TRBV20-1	once	TRBJ1-1	TGCAGTGCTAGAAAGGGACAGTCTGAAGCTTTCTTT	CSARKGQSEAFF
NA	TRBV5-1	NA	TRBJ2-3	TGCGCCAGCAGCTTGGCAGGACGCACCGGCACAGATACGCAGTATTTT	CASSLAGRTGTDTQYF
TRBD1	TRBV25-1	once	TRBJ2-6	TGTGCCAGCAGTGCATTCACAGGGGTAGATAGTCCTGGGGCCAACGTCCTGACTTTC	CASSAFTGVDSPGANVLTF
NA	TRBV15	NA	TRBJ2-7	TGTGCCACCAGCAGAGGGCTAACCTACGAGCAGTACTTC	CATSRGLTYEQYF
NA	TRBV21-1	NA	TRBJ1-2	TGTGCCAGCAGCAAAGTGGCCGGGACCCAGGGTACTGGCTACACCTTC	CASSKVAGTQGTGYTF
NA	TRBV7-2	NA	TRBJ2-1	TGTGCCAGCAGCTCCACCCAAGGTATCTCCTACAATGAGCAGTTCTTC	CASSSTQGISYNEQFF
TRBD2	TRBV25-1	NA	TRBJ2-1	TGTGCCAGCAGTGGCCCAGGAATAGCGGGAAGGGACAATGAGCAGTTCTTC	CASSGPGIAGRDNEQFF
NA	TRBV12-3/TRBV12-4	NA	TRBJ2-7	TGTACCAGCAGCTCCGGGGGGCGGGGGCAATACGAGCAGTACTTC	CTSSSGGRGQYEQYF
NA	TRBV18	NA	TRBJ2-7	TGTGCCAGCTCACCGTTTGCGGGGGCCTCCTACGAGCAGTACTTC	CASSPFAGASYEQYF
TRBD2	TRBV6-1	NA	TRBJ2-1	TGTGCCAGCAGTCCGGGGAGGGGAGTCAATGAGCAGTTCTTC	CASSPGRGVNEQFF
TRBD1	TRBV12-3/TRBV12-4	few	TRBJ2-1	TGTGCCAGCAGTCCGGGACAGGGGCCTAGCGGGTACTACAATGAGCAGTTCTTC	CASSPGQGPSGYYNEQFF
NA	TRBV5-1	NA	TRBJ2-7	TGCGCCAGCAGGGAAGAACAGGGTGTTCGCGAGCAGTACTTC	CASREEQGVREQYF
TRBD1	TRBV20-1	few	TRBJ2-1	TGCAGTGCTGGCGGCGGACAGGGGCGGAATGAGCAGTTCTTC	CSAGGGQGRNEQFF
NA	TRBV20-1	NA	TRBJ1-4	TGCAGTGCTAGAGATTATCTCCAGGGGACAACTAATGAAAAACTGTTTTTT	CSARDYLQGTTNEKLFF
NA	TRBV9	NA	TRBJ1-2	TGTGCCAGCAGCGCCCGCAGCGGGGTTGATGGCTACACCTTC	CASSARSGVDGYTF
NA	TRBV7-9	NA	TRBJ2-7	TGTGCCAGCAGCTTATTACGTCTTGGGGTCAGGGATTCGGACCCCTACGAGCAGTACTTC	CASSLLRLGVRDSDPYEQYF
TRBD1	TRBV5-1	NA	TRBJ2-5	TGCGCCAGCAGCTCCCGGGACAGAGGCGAGACCCAGTACTTC	CASSSRDRGETQYF
TRBD1	TRBV6-5	NA	TRBJ1-5	TGTGCCAGCAAGGGACAGGAGAGTCAGCCCCAGCATTTT	CASKGQESQPQHF
NA	TRBV20-1	NA	TRBJ2-1	TGCAGTGCCCCACCCACTTGTGATGAGCAGTTCTTC	CSAPPTCDEQFF
TRBD1	TRBV5-1	NA	TRBJ1-2	TGCGCCAGCAGCTCGGAAACAGGGGACGGCTACACCTTC	CASSSETGDGYTF
TRBD2	TRBV7-9	NA	TRBJ2-7	TGTGCCAGCAGTACCACCGGGACTAGCGGCTACGAGCAGTACTTC	CASSTTGTSGYEQYF
NA	TRBV7-7	few	TRBJ2-1	TGTGCTAGCAGCTTATTGTCCAATGAGCAGTTCTTC	CASSLLSNEQFF
NA	TRBV3-1	NA	TRBJ2-2	TGTGCCAGCAGCCGCGGCAACACCGGGGAGCTGTTTTTT	CASSRGNTGELFF
TRBD1	TRBV5-1	NA	TRBJ2-1	TGCGCCAGCAGCCTACGGACAGGGGACAATGAGCAGTTCTTC	CASSLRTGDNEQFF
NA	TRBV3-1	NA	TRBJ1-5	TGTGCCAGCAGCCAAGATCAGCGATTTCAGCCCCAGCATTTT	CASSQDQRFQPQHF
TRBD2	TRBV5-1	NA	TRBJ2-1	TGCGCCAGCAGCTCGGGGCTAGCGGGAGGATATGAGCAGTTCTTC	CASSSGLAGGYEQFF
NA	TRBV12-3/TRBV12-4	few	TRBJ2-7	TGTGCCAGCAGTTCGACAAGGACAGCCACTTTGCGCGAGCAGTACTTC	CASSSTRTATLREQYF
TRBD1	TRBV4-1	few	TRBJ2-1	TGCGCCAGCAGCCGGGGGACAGGGAGAACCTACAATGAGCAGTTCTTC	CASSRGTGRTYNEQFF
TRBD2	TRBV5-1	NA	TRBJ2-1	TGCGCCAGCAGCTTGGGCCAGGGGTCCTTCGCTAGCGGGAGGCCCCATGAGCAGTTCTTC	CASSLGQGSFASGRPHEQFF
NA	TRBV20-1	NA	TRBJ2-3	TGCAGTGCTTTATCGGCAGATACGCAGTATTTT	CSALSADTQYF
TRBD2	TRBV12-3/TRBV12-4	NA	TRBJ2-7	TGTGCCAGCAGTCCCCAGTCCGCGGGGGTCTACGAGCAGTACTTC	CASSPQSAGVYEQYF
NA	TRBV7-6	once	TRBJ2-5	TGTGCCAGCAGCTTACCTGACTCCTACAAGCAGTACTTC	CASSLPDSYKQYF
NA	TRBV5-6	few	TRBJ1-5	TGTGCCAGTAGTAGACTTGATCAGCCCCAGCATTTT	CASSRLDQPQHF
TRBD1	TRBV11-1	NA	TRBJ2-7	TGTGCCAGCAGCCCCTCAGGGGGCGAGCCCTACGAGCAGTACTTC	CASSPSGGEPYEQYF
TRBD1	TRBV20-1	few	TRBJ1-5	TGCAGTGCTAGCCGCGGGACAGTCAATCAGCCCCAGCATTTT	CSASRGTVNQPQHF
TRBD1	TRBV12-3/TRBV12-4	NA	TRBJ1-4	TGTGCCAGCAGTTGGACAGGGCGGGAAAAACTGTTTTTT	CASSWTGREKLFF
TRBD2	TRBV10-3	NA	TRBJ2-7	TGTGCCATCAGTGAGTCAAGCGGGGGCTACAATGAGCAGTACTTC	CAISESSGGYNEQYF
NA	TRBV10-3	NA	TRBJ2-3	TGTGCCATCAGTGAGGAAGGACTCCACACAGATACGCAGTATTTT	CAISEEGLHTDTQYF
NA	TRBV12-3/TRBV12-4	NA	TRBJ2-3	TGTGCCAGCAGTTTACATACGCAGTATTTT	CASSLHTQYF
NA	TRBV30	NA	TRBJ1-2	TGTGCCTGGAGTGCGGACGGGTATGGCTACACCTTC	CAWSADGYGYTF
NA	TRBV29-1	few	TRBJ2-7	TGCAGCGTGGGGACCGACTCCTACGAGCAGTACTTC	CSVGTDSYEQYF
TRBD1	TRBV7-9	NA	TRBJ1-1	TGTGCCAGCAGCCCCGGACAGGGGGGTAAACCTGAAGCTTTCTTT	CASSPGQGGKPEAFF
NA	TRBV12-3/TRBV12-4	few	TRBJ1-6	TGTGCCAGCAGTCTACACGGAGCGAAAGATTCACCCCTCCACTTT	CASSLHGAKDSPLHF
NA	TRBV6-5	NA	TRBJ1-2	TGTGCCAGCAGTTACGAAGTCGATGTATGGAATGGCTACACCTTC	CASSYEVDVWNGYTF
TRBD1	TRBV10-3	NA	TRBJ1-2	TGTGCCATCAGGGCGTTGGGACAGGGCCTTAACTATGGCTACACCTTC	CAIRALGQGLNYGYTF
NA	TRBV6-5	NA	TRBJ1-5	TGTGCCAGCAGTTTACAGGGTGGCGTAAGCAATCAGCCCCAGCATTTT	CASSLQGGVSNQPQHF
TRBD2	TRBV20-1	once	TRBJ2-4	TGCAGTGCTAGAAGAGCGGGGGGGCGTGAGCAGTACTTC	CSARRAGGREQYF
NA	TRBV7-9	NA	TRBJ1-2	TGTGCCAGCAGCTTGGCCGGGCGTACGAACTATGGCTACACCTTC	CASSLAGRTNYGYTF
TRBD1	TRBV6-9	few	TRBJ2-7	TGTGCCAGCAGTTATGGGGACAGGAGCTCCTACGAGCAGTACTTC	CASSYGDRSSYEQYF
TRBD1	TRBV7-2	NA	TRBJ2-1	TGTGCCAGCAGCTCCGACAGGGCCCCCTACAATGAGCAGTTCTTC	CASSSDRAPYNEQFF
NA	TRBV3-1	NA	TRBJ2-7	TGTGCCAGCAGCTTCGACATGCCCTACGAGCAGTACTTC	CASSFDMPYEQYF
TRBD2	TRBV5-6	NA	TRBJ2-1	TGTGCCAGCAGCTATCCGGGACTAGCCCATGAGCTGTTCTTC	CASSYPGLAHELFF